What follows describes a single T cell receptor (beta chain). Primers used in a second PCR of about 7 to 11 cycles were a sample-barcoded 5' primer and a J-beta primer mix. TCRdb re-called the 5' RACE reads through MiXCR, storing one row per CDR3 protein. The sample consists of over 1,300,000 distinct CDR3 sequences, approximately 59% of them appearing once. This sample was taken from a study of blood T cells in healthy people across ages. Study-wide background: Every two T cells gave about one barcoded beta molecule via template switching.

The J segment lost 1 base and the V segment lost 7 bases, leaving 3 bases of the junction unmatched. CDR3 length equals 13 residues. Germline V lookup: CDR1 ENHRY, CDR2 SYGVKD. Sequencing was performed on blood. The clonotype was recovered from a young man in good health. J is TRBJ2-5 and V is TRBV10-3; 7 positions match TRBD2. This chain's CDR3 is CAIMGTTQETQYF. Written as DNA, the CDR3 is TGTGCCATCATGGGGACTACCCAAGAGACCCAGTACTTC.